Sequencing of this T cell receptor beta chain was carried out in a study of blood T cell repertoires in COVID-19. Study summary: T cells, B-cell-depleted T cells, or PBMCs provided the cDNA or gDNA that served as material.

Data came from immunoSEQ multiplex PCR; TCRdb stores just in-frame clones and leaves some out. The repertoire consists of 490,000 or so clones, with approximately 91% occurring once and the leading ten covering 6.5% to 9.5%. Two consecutive negative NP/OP PCR tests, clearance, or resolved symptoms defined Cohort 3 recovery. V was clipped by 5 bases and J by 4 bases, with 14 bases between them. Germline V gene lookup returns CDR1 SGHTA and CDR2 FQGNSA. The CDR3 runs to 14 residues. The V and J genes are TRBV7-2 and TRBJ1-2; D unresolved. The receptor's source is a woman aged 55-69 years who had recovered from COVID-19. Material for sequencing was PBMCs or T cells enriched from blood (not recorded which). In DNA form, the CDR3 reads TGTGCCAGCAGCCTACCTTTAGTCCTCTATGGCTACACCTTC. Its protein product is CASSLPLVLYGYTF.